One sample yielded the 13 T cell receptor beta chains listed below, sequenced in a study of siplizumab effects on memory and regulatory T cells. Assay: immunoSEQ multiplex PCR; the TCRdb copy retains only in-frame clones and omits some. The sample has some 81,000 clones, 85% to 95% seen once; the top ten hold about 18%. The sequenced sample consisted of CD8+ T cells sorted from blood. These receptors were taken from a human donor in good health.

This CDR3 reads CASSAMGLSGTDTQYF. The CDR3 coding sequence is TGTGCCAGCAGCGCGATGGGACTATCAGGCACAGATACGCAGTATTTT. The V call is TRBV9, the J call TRBJ2-3, with 7 nucleotides matching TRBD2. Per germline, CDR1 SGDLS and CDR2 YYNGEE. The CDR3 is 16 residues long. V shed 3 bases, J shed 1 base, and the junction held 8 bases outside the gene matches.

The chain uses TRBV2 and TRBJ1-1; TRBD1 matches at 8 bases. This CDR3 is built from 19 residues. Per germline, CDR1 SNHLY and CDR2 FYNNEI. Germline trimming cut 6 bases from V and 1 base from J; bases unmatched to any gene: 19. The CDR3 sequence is CASRLVAGQVGLGNTEAFF. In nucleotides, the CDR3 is TGTGCCAGCAGACTGGTGGCGGGACAGGTTGGTTTGGGGAACACTGAAGCTTTCTTT.

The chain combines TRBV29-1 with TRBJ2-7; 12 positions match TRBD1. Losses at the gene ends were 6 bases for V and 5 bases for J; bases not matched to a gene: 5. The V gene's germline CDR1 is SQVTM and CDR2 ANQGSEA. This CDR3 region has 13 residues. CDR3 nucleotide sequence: TGCAGCGTACCGGGACAGGGGGCCAACGAGCAGTACTTC. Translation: CSVPGQGANEQYF.

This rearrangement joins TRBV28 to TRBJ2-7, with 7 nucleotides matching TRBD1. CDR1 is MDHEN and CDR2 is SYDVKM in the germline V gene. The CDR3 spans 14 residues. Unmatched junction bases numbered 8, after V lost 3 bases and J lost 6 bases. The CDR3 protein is CASSFGTGVGEQYF. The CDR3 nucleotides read TGTGCCAGCAGTTTTGGTACAGGGGTGGGCGAGCAGTACTTC.

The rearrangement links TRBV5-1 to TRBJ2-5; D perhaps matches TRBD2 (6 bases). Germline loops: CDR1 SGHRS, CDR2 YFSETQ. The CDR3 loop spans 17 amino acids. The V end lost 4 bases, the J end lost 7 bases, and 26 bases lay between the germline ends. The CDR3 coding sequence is TGCGCCAGCAGCCCCCGGGTCGCTGGGACTCAGGCCGGGACCCAGTACTTC. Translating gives CASSPRVAGTQAGTQYF.

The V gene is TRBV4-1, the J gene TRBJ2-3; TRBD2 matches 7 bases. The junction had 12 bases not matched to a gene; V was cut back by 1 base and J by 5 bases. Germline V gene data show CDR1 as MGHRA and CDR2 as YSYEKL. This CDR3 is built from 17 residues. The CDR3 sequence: CASSQGIGREAIDTQYF. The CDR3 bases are TGCGCCAGCAGCCAAGGAATAGGACGGGAGGCCATAGATACGCAGTATTTT.

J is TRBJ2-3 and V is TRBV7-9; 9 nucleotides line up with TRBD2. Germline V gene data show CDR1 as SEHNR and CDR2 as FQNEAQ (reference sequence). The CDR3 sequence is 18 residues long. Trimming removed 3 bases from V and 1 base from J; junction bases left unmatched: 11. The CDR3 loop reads CASSFPAGGEFGTDTQYF. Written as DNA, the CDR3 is TGTGCCAGCAGCTTCCCAGCGGGAGGAGAATTTGGCACAGATACGCAGTATTTT.

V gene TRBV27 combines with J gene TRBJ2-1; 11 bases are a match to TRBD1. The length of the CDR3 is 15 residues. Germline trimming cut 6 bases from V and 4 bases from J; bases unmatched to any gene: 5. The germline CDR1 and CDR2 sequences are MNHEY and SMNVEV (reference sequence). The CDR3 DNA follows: TGTGCCAGCAGCCCCGGGACAGGGGGTTACAATGAGCAGTTCTTC. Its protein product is CASSPGTGGYNEQFF.

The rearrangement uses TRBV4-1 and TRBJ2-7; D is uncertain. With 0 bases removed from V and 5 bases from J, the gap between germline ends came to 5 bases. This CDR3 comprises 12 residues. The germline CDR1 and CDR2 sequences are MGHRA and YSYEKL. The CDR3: CASSQDGNEQYF. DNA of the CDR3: TGCGCCAGCAGCCAAGATGGCAACGAGCAGTACTTC.

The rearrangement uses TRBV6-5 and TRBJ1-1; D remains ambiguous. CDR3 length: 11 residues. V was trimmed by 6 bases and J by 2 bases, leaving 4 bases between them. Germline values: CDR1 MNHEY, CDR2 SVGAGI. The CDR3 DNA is TGTGCCAGCAGAGAAAACACTGAAGCTTTCTTT. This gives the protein CASRENTEAFF.

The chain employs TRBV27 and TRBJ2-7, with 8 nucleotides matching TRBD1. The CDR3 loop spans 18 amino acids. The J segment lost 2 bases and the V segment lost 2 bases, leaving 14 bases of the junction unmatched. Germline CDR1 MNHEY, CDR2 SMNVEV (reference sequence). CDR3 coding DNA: TGTGCCAGCAGTTTACTTCCGTCGGACAGGGAATACGCCTACGAGCAGTACTTC. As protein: CASSLLPSDREYAYEQYF.

The CDR3: CAWSVGKGRGVITEAFF. The CDR3 coding sequence is TGTGCCTGGAGTGTAGGAAAAGGCAGGGGGGTCATCACTGAAGCTTTCTTT. J is TRBJ1-1 and V is TRBV30; 7 nucleotides agree with TRBD1. Germline lookup yields CDR1 GTSNPN and CDR2 SVGIG (reference sequence). The CDR3 is 17 amino acids. The trim removed 0 bases at V and 4 bases at J, leaving 14 bases unmatched.

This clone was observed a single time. The CDR3 DNA follows: TGCAGCGTTGAAATGGGCGAGGATACGCAGTATTTT. Translated, it gives CSVEMGEDTQYF. The V gene is TRBV29-1, the J gene TRBJ2-3; unclear D gene. CDR3 size: 12 residues. CDR1 is SQVTM, CDR2 ANQGSEA, per germline. Between the trimmed V and J ends, which lost 2 bases and 6 bases, there was a span of 9 bases.